Presented here are 9 T cell receptor beta chains from one specimen sequenced in a study of blood T cell repertoires in COVID-19. Generated by immunoSEQ multiplex PCR, the TCRdb table keeps only in-frame clones and is missing some. The sample yields 180,000 or so clones, roughly 86% seen once. Material: peripheral blood. The source is a man aged 18 to 29 with acute or convalescent COVID-19.

The rearrangement uses TRBV7-9 and TRBJ1-2, with no clear D. The V gene lost 3 bases and the J gene lost 0 bases, with 8 bases spanning the gap. This CDR3 spans 14 amino acids. Per germline, CDR1 SEHNR and CDR2 FQNEAQ (reference sequence). The CDR3 loop is CASSFRGSNYGYTF. The CDR3 coding sequence is TGTGCCAGCAGCTTCCGCGGTTCTAACTATGGCTACACCTTC.

The chain couples TRBV3-1 (or the pseudogene TRBV3-2) to TRBJ2-3, with 7 positions matching TRBD2. The CDR3 is made up of 16 amino acids. V lost 1 base and J lost 9; bases outside the gene matches: 13. CDR1 is LGHDT, CDR2 YNNKEL, per germline (reference sequence). CDR3 DNA: TGTGCCAGCAGCCAAGGTTCAAGCGGGGCCCAGGGCACGCAGTATTTT. Its protein product is CASSQGSSGAQGTQYF.

The chain joins TRBV7-9 to TRBJ1-2; 10 bases match TRBD1. This CDR3 spans 15 amino acids. Germline trimming cut 5 bases from V and 7 bases from J; bases unmatched to any gene: 10. Germline V gives CDR1 SEHNR, CDR2 FQNEAQ (reference sequence). The CDR3 protein is CASSPRQGARGGYTF. The CDR3 bases are TGTGCCAGCAGCCCGAGACAGGGGGCGCGTGGTGGCTACACCTTC.

The rearrangement joins TRBV2 to TRBJ2-7; possibly TRBD2 for D (7 bases). V was shortened by 7 bases and J by 3 bases, with 19 bases between the two germline ends. Germline V gives CDR1 SNHLY, CDR2 FYNNEI. The CDR3 contains 15 residues. CDR3 in amino acids: CASTAQQGGLYEQYF. The DNA for the CDR3 is TGTGCCAGCACCGCCCAACAGGGAGGGCTCTACGAGCAGTACTTC.

The chain is built from TRBV7-9 and TRBJ1-2; no firm D call. V was shortened by 5 bases and J by 3 bases, with 10 bases between the two germline ends. This CDR3 has 13 residues. CDR1 is SEHNR, CDR2 FQNEAQ, per germline (reference sequence). The CDR3 coding sequence is TGTGCCAGCAGCCCCGACGAGGACTATGGCTACACCTTC. This translates into CASSPDEDYGYTF. The complete variable domain, with remaining parts taken from reference TRBV7-9 and TRBJ1-2, reads DTGVSQNPRHKITKRGQNVTFRCDPISEHNRLYWYRQTLGQGPEFLTYFQNEAQLEKSRLLSDRFSAERPKGSFSTLEIQRTEQGDSAMYLCASSPDEDYGYTFGSGTRLTVV.

The rearrangement links TRBV6-5 to TRBJ1-5; D is perhaps TRBD1 (5 bases). Per germline, CDR1 MNHEY and CDR2 SVGAGI. The CDR3 sequence is 14 residues long. V was clipped by 6 bases and J by 6 bases, with 15 bases between them. CDR3 amino acids: CASRYTGPSQPQHF. The CDR3 DNA sequence: TGTGCCAGCAGGTACACAGGCCCCAGTCAGCCCCAGCATTTT.

This clone came up a few times. The chain has TRBV14 and TRBJ1-2; 7 nucleotides align to TRBD1. V shed 4 bases, J shed 4 bases, and the junction held 3 bases outside the gene matches. The germline CDR1 and CDR2 sequences are SGHDN and FVKESK. This CDR3 has 13 residues. CDR3 protein: CASSLQGLYGYTF. The CDR3 DNA reads TGTGCCAGCAGCCTACAGGGGCTCTATGGCTACACCTTC.

This clone was counted once. This chain links TRBV4-2 with TRBJ1-6, with D unresolved. Germline V gives CDR1 LGHNA, CDR2 YNFKEQ. The CDR3 runs 16 residues. V was pared by 0 bases and J by 7 bases, with 13 bases between. CDR3 in amino acids: CASSQDIGGRNSPLHF. CDR3 DNA: TGTGCCAGCAGCCAAGATATTGGAGGGCGGAATTCACCCCTCCACTTT.

The CDR3 loop is CASSRTALSGNTIYF. CDR3 DNA: TGTGCCAGCAGTCGGACAGCACTCTCTGGAAACACCATATATTTT. The rearrangement links TRBV5-6 to TRBJ1-3; the D gene is possibly TRBD1 (6 bases). CDR1 and CDR2 from the germline V gene are SGHDT and YYEEEE. The CDR3 length is 15 residues. V was cut by 5 bases and J by 0 bases, with 12 bases left in between. Using reference TRBV5-6 and TRBJ1-3 for the parts outside the CDR3, the full variable domain is DAGVTQSPTHLIKTRGQQVTLRCSPKSGHDTVSWYQQALGQGPQFIFQYYEEEERQRGNFPDRFSGHQFPNYSSELNVNALLLGDSALYLCASSRTALSGNTIYFGEGSWLTVV.